This record looks at one T cell receptor beta chain sequence and its context. The data are from a study of lymphopenia after photon versus proton radiotherapy. The CDR3 is 16 amino acids. Germline V gene lookup returns CDR1 MGHDK and CDR2 SYGVNS. Trimming took 8 bases from V and 1 from J, leaving 18 bases between them. Sequencing used immunoSEQ multiplex PCR; TCRdb keeps in-frame clones, though not all of them. The profile shows 20,000 to 25,000 clones, around nine tenths of them singletons. The origin of this receptor is an elderly man with esophageal cancer. The V gene is TRBV25-1, the J gene TRBJ2-1, with a possible D match to TRBD1 (5 bases). The sample was peripheral blood, taken from a patient treated with proton-based radiotherapy. CDR3 DNA: TGTGCCAGCGTCTCTCATGGGGCCTATTCCTACAATGAGCAGTTCTTC. This codes for CASVSHGAYSYNEQFF.